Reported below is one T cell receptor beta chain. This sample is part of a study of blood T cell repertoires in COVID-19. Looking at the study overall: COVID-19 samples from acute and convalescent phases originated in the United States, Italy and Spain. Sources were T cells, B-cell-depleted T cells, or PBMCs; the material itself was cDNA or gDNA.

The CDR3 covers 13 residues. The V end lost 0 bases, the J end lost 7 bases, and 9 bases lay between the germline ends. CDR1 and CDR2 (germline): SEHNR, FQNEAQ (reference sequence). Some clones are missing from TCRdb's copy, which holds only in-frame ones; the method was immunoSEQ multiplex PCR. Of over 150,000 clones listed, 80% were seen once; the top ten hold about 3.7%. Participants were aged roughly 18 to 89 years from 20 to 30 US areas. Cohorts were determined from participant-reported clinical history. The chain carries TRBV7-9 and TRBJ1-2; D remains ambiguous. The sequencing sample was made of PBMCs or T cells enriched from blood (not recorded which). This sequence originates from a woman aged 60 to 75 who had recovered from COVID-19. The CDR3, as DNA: TGTGCCAGCAGCTTAGCGGGAGAAAGTGGCTACACCTTC. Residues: CASSLAGESGYTF. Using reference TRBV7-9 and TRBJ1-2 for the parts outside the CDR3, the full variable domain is DTGVSQNPRHKITKRGQNVTFRCDPISEHNRLYWYRQTLGQGPEFLTYFQNEAQLEKSRLLSDRFSAERPKGSFSTLEIQRTEQGDSAMYLCASSLAGESGYTFGSGTRLTVV.